The next 24 T cell receptor beta chains were all read from a single sample in a study of shared clonotypes between healthy human individuals (dated by TCRdb to about 2020). The library was produced with the immunoSEQ multiplex PCR assay. Here the immuneACCESS table is served through TCRdb, limited to in-frame sequences with V and J called. Missing clones are a known gap in these copies; in checked studies unresolved V genes cover under half, and the rest lacks a known reason. Here the sample has some 2,500,000 clones; under 95% occur a single time. 0.37% of the sample comes from the top ten. The sequencing input was naive CD4+ T cells from PBMCs. Explained via the paper, the cell subset or site label denotes: CD45RA+ positively selected. Receptors originate from a man younger than 35 in good health. Some clones in this sample may be carry-over from other donors' samples.

The chain employs TRBV6-6 and TRBJ1-5; 7 bases align to TRBD1. J gave up 1 base and V 5 bases, and 5 bases lay outside the gene matches. CDR1 is MNHNY, CDR2 SVGAGI, per germline (reference sequence). The CDR3 totals 15 residues. The CDR3: CASSDRVDSNQPQHF. The CDR3 region has the DNA TGTGCCAGCAGTGACAGGGTTGACAGCAATCAGCCCCAGCATTTT.

This clone occurred once. The sample carries other DNA sequences with the same CDR3. The chain combines TRBV18 with TRBJ2-4, with D hard to call. The ends were cut back, 3 bases at V and 8 bases at J, with 11 bases in the middle. The length of the CDR3 is 13 residues. The germline CDR1 and CDR2 sequences are KGHSH and LQKENI. As DNA, the CDR3 is TGTGCCAGCTCACCCCCTGGTCGCGACATTCAGTACTTC. It codes for CASSPPGRDIQYF.

V gene TRBV2 combines with J gene TRBJ2-1; D not resolved. The CDR3 runs 14 residues. Germline loops: CDR1 SNHLY, CDR2 FYNNEI. Trimming removed 6 bases from V and 10 bases from J, with 19 bases in between. CDR3 protein: CASSQTTVHGEQFF. The CDR3 nucleotides are TGTGCCAGCAGCCAAACCACGGTACATGGGGAGCAGTTCTTC. The full variable domain, rest sourced from reference TRBV2 and TRBJ2-1, is EPEVTQTPSHQVTQMGQEVILRCVPISNHLYFYWYRQILGQKVEFLVSFYNNEISEKSEIFDDQFSVERPDGSNFTLKIRSTKLEDSAMYFCASSQTTVHGEQFFGPGTRLTVL.

The V gene is TRBV5-4, the J gene TRBJ1-1; a possible D gene is TRBD1 (5 bases). From germline, CDR1 is SGHNT and CDR2 YYREEE (reference sequence). Trimming took off 5 bases at V and 1 base at J, with 12 bases between the two ends. This CDR3 region has 14 residues. CDR3: CASSRGGWNTEAFF. As DNA, the CDR3 is TGTGCCAGCAGTAGGGGAGGTTGGAACACTGAAGCTTTCTTT.

In the case of this clone: Other nucleotide sequences from this sample produce the same CDR3. CDR3 residues: CASSPGSYNEQFF. The CDR3 coding sequence is TGTGCCAGCTCACCCGGTAGCTACAATGAGCAGTTCTTC. The chain employs TRBV18 and TRBJ2-1; D is ambiguous. From germline, CDR1 is KGHSH and CDR2 LQKENI. V was pared by 3 bases and J by 3 bases, with 6 bases between. CDR3 length: 13 amino acids.

This clone was counted a few times. CDR3 region: CASSLGGVEGAFF. CDR3 coding DNA: TGTGCCAGCAGCTTGGGTGGGGTGGAGGGTGCTTTCTTT. V gene TRBV5-4 combines with J gene TRBJ1-1, with D uncertain. The CDR3 loop spans 13 amino acids. CDR1 SGHNT and CDR2 YYREEE come from the germline V gene (reference sequence). Trimming pared 0 bases from V and 11 bases from J, leaving 14 bases between.

A note on this clone: The sample has other DNA sequences that encode this CDR3 too. The V call is TRBV4-3, the J call TRBJ2-2; a possible D gene is TRBD1 (6 bases). This CDR3 is built from 14 residues. Germline V gene sequence: CDR1 LGHNA, CDR2 YSLEER. The germline V and J ends were trimmed by 0 bases and 5 bases, with 7 bases remaining between them. This CDR3 reads CASSQEGGTGELFF. As DNA, the CDR3 is TGCGCCAGCAGCCAAGAAGGGGGTACCGGGGAGCTGTTTTTT.

The chain couples TRBV10-3 to TRBJ2-3, with unresolved D. This CDR3 comprises 15 residues. Trimming took 4 bases from V and 2 from J, leaving 13 bases between them. The germline V gene encodes CDR1 ENHRY and CDR2 SYGVKD. CDR3 bases: TGTGCCATCAGTGGGGAAGAGGCGGACACAGATACGCAGTATTTT. Residues: CAISGEEADTDTQYF.

This clone came up a few times. V gene TRBV5-4 combines with J gene TRBJ2-7; no clear D gene. The CDR3 extends over 15 amino acids. Germline-derived CDR1 and CDR2 are SGHNT and YYREEE (reference sequence). V was shortened by 7 bases and J by 1 base, with 18 bases between the two germline ends. CDR3 residues: CASWLGGAMSYEQYF. Written as DNA, the CDR3 is TGTGCCAGCTGGCTGGGCGGAGCGATGTCCTACGAGCAGTACTTC.

This sequence joins TRBV11-3 and TRBJ2-4; 10 bases align to TRBD2. V was clipped by 2 bases and J by 0 bases; unmatched bases: 7. CDR1 and CDR2 from the germline V gene are SGHNT and YENEEA. CDR3 length equals 18 residues. The CDR3, as DNA: TGTGCCAGCAGCTTAACAGCGGGAGGGCCGCAAGCCAAAAACATTCAGTACTTC. It translates to CASSLTAGGPQAKNIQYF.

This clone was found once. The V call is TRBV11-3, the J call TRBJ2-3; TRBD2 is a possible D gene (6 bases). The CDR3 sequence is 13 residues long. CDR1 SGHNT and CDR2 YENEEA come from the germline V gene. Trimming took off 4 bases at V and 1 base at J, with 6 bases between the two ends. Here the CDR3 DNA reads TGTGCCAGCAGCTCTAGCGGCACAGATACGCAGTATTTT. Translating gives CASSSSGTDTQYF.

The DNA for the CDR3 is TGCGCCAGCAGCTTGGCCGCAGTGAGCTCTGAAGCTTTCTTT. It codes for CASSLAAVSSEAFF. The chain employs TRBV5-1 and TRBJ1-1; D unresolved. The CDR3 has 14 residues. V lost 0 bases and J lost 6, with 12 bases in between. The germline CDR1 and CDR2 sequences are SGHRS and YFSETQ. The full variable domain, with the rest looked up from reference TRBV5-1 and TRBJ1-1, is KAGVTQTPRYLIKTRGQQVTLSCSPISGHRSVSWYQQTPGQGLQFLFEYFSETQRNKGNFPGRFSGRQFSNSRSEMNVSTLELGDSALYLCASSLAAVSSEAFFGQGTRLTVV.

V gene TRBV5-1 combines with J gene TRBJ2-5; 8 bases map to TRBD1. With V trimmed by 1 base and J by 1 base, 3 bases remained unmatched. This CDR3 spans 15 amino acids. CDR1 is SGHRS, CDR2 YFSETQ, per germline. In DNA, the CDR3 is TGCGCCAGCAGCTTGTGGGACAGGAGCCAAGAGACCCAGTACTTC. Protein: CASSLWDRSQETQYF.

This clone has a single count. The rearrangement uses TRBV28 and TRBJ2-7, with D hard to call. Germline loops: CDR1 MDHEN, CDR2 SYDVKM. This CDR3 region has 15 residues. The V gene lost 1 base and the J gene lost 9 bases, with 19 bases spanning the gap. CDR3 DNA: TGTGCCAGCAGTTTATCGATGATGGGTCAATGGGGGCAGTACTTC. It yields the protein CASSLSMMGQWGQYF. Based on the CDR3 plus reference TRBV28 and TRBJ2-7, the full variable domain is DVKVTQSSRYLVKRTGEKVFLECVQDMDHENMFWYRQDPGLGLRLIYFSYDVKMKEKGDIPEGYSVSREKKERFSLILESASTNQTSMYLCASSLSMMGQWGQYFGPGTRLTVT.

V and J are TRBV10-1 and TRBJ1-5; no reliable D call. The CDR3 is made up of 18 amino acids. Between the trimmed V and J ends, which lost 4 bases and 0 bases, there was a span of 19 bases. Germline loops: CDR1 WNHNN, CDR2 SYGVQD (reference sequence). DNA for the CDR3: TGCGCCAGCAGTGGGGTTGAGTTGGTGGTCTATAGCAATCAGCCCCAGCATTTT. It specifies CASSGVELVVYSNQPQHF.

V is TRBV9 and J is TRBJ2-3; tentatively, D is TRBD2 (5 bases). The CDR3 runs 16 residues. V shed 0 bases and J shed 0 bases, with 11 bases lying between them. The germline V gene encodes CDR1 SGDLS and CDR2 YYNGEE. CDR3 nucleotides: TGTGCCAGCAGCGTAGCAGGCTGGACTAGCACAGATACGCAGTATTTT. Translating gives CASSVAGWTSTDTQYF.

This rearrangement joins TRBV19 to TRBJ2-7; TRBD2 matches at 12 bases. This CDR3 spans 16 amino acids. Germline CDR1 LNHDA, CDR2 SQIVND (reference sequence). V dropped 4 bases and J dropped 3; count of bases not matched to a gene: 7. CDR3 DNA: TGTGCCAGTAGTAAACGGACTAGCGGGATTTTCTACGAGCAGTACTTC. It yields the protein CASSKRTSGIFYEQYF.

The DNA for the CDR3 is TGTGCCAGCAGTTACAGGGGGGCTACAGATACGCAGTATTTT. Protein product: CASSYRGATDTQYF. This chain joins TRBV6-5 and TRBJ2-3, with D perhaps matching TRBD1 or TRBD2 (6 bases each). V lost 2 bases and J 3 bases, leaving 9 bases between the germline ends. The CDR3 runs 14 residues. Germline V CDR1 and CDR2: MNHEY, SVGAGI.

This CDR3 is CASSPGTGDWDTQYF. As DNA, the CDR3 is TGTGCCAGCAGCCCGGGGACGGGCGATTGGGATACGCAGTATTTT. The chain is built from TRBV5-4 and TRBJ2-3; the D gene could be TRBD1 or TRBD2 (5 bases each). Trimming took off 4 bases at V and 6 bases at J, with 18 bases between the two ends. The CDR3 length is 15 residues. CDR1 and CDR2 (germline): SGHNT, YYREEE (reference sequence). Complete variable domain (other parts from reference TRBV5-4 and TRBJ2-3): ETGVTQSPTHLIKTRGQQVTLRCSSQSGHNTVSWYQQALGQGPQFIFQYYREEENGRGNFPPRFSGLQFPNYSSELNVNALELDDSALYLCASSPGTGDWDTQYFGPGTRLTVL.

The V and J genes are TRBV28 and TRBJ2-7; D is undetermined. The ends were cut back, 5 bases at V and 5 bases at J, with 19 bases in the middle. The CDR3 totals 15 residues. Germline CDR1 reads MDHEN; CDR2 reads SYDVKM. The DNA for the CDR3 is TGTGCCAGCAGTGCCCCCGGGCAGGCCCTAAACGAGCAGTACTTC. Amino acid sequence: CASSAPGQALNEQYF.

The chain uses TRBV9 and TRBJ2-5; no clear D gene. CDR3 length equals 15 residues. Trimming removed 0 bases from V and 5 bases from J, with 14 bases in between. From germline, CDR1 is SGDLS and CDR2 YYNGEE. The CDR3, as DNA: TGTGCCAGCAGCGTAGGACGTTCTCTTAGGGAGACCCAGTACTTC. This sequence encodes CASSVGRSLRETQYF.

The chain links TRBV6-1 to TRBJ1-1; D perhaps matches TRBD1 (5 bases). The CDR3 runs 13 residues. Trimming pared 2 bases from V and 5 bases from J, leaving 9 bases between. CDR1 MNHNS and CDR2 SASEGT come from the germline V gene. The CDR3 nucleotides read TGTGCCAGCAGTGAATGGGGCACGACTGAAGCTTTCTTT. Translating it yields CASSEWGTTEAFF.

Note on this clone: Other DNA sequences from this sample encode an identical CDR3 as well. CDR3 DNA sequence: TGCGCCAGCAGCTTGGGACTAGCGGGAGCAGATACGCAGTATTTT. Amino acid sequence: CASSLGLAGADTQYF. The gene calls are TRBV5-1 and TRBJ2-3, with 12 positions matching TRBD2. The germline V gene encodes CDR1 SGHRS and CDR2 YFSETQ. The V segment lost 0 bases and the J segment 4 bases; nucleotides outside the gene matches: 0. The CDR3 spans 15 residues.

This chain joins TRBV7-9 and TRBJ1-4, with D possibly TRBD1 on 6 matching bases. Trimming removed 1 base from V and 5 bases from J, with 23 bases in between. Per the germline V gene, CDR1 is SEHNR and CDR2 is FQNEAQ (reference sequence). This CDR3 has 19 amino acids. CDR3 sequence: CASSLVGGIHRAGNEKLFF. CDR3 nucleotide sequence: TGTGCCAGCAGCTTAGTTGGGGGAATTCACAGGGCGGGGAATGAAAAACTGTTTTTT.